Given below is one TCR beta chain in context. This CDR3 is built from 16 residues. Between the trimmed V and J ends, which lost 3 bases and 6 bases, there was a span of 21 bases. The germline CDR1 and CDR2 sequences are SGHNT and YYREEE (reference sequence). This sample was included in a study of cytomegalovirus exposure and HLA in healthy donors. Donors were ostensibly healthy at sampling, although undocumented immune exposures were probable. Primers: 60 Vbeta forward and 13 Jbeta reverse. Profiling relied on immunoSEQ multiplex PCR, and the TCRdb table lists in-frame clones only, not all of them. The table has under 200,000 clones, around three quarters seen once.

This TCR derives from a woman in her 30s in good health and CMV-seropositive. Sequenced: PBMCs. The chain links TRBV5-4 to TRBJ1-2, with D possibly TRBD1 on 5 matching bases. CDR3 amino acids: CASSSRGVTDRHGYTF. The CDR3 DNA reads TGTGCCAGCAGCTCAAGGGGCGTCACGGACCGGCATGGCTACACCTTC. The full variable domain, its missing parts supplied by reference TRBV5-4 and TRBJ1-2, is ETGVTQSPTHLIKTRGQQVTLRCSSQSGHNTVSWYQQALGQGPQFIFQYYREEENGRGNFPPRFSGLQFPNYSSELNVNALELDDSALYLCASSSRGVTDRHGYTFGSGTRLTVV.